This is a list of T cell receptor beta chains from one sample in a study of cytomegalovirus exposure and HLA in healthy donors. Libraries were prepared by immunoSEQ multiplex PCR; TCRdb keeps only in-frame clonotypes and omits some of them. The table shows about 160,000 clones, with almost 80% occurring only once. The sequencing input was PBMCs. The origin of the receptors is a woman aged 45-59 years in good health and CMV-seropositive. Each CDR3 is given with its conserved first and last residue. The D gene is left open where the match is weak. Not every row has a clone size; where given, it reads once, few, many or a size class.

D gene	V gene	clone size	J gene	CDR3 protein	CDR3 DNA
.	TRBV7-9	once	TRBJ1-2	CSSSFQFSYGYTF	TGTTCCAGCAGCTTTCAATTCAGCTATGGCTACACCTTC
.	TRBV27	.	TRBJ2-7	CASSSGGLPLDYEQYF	TGTGCCAGCAGTTCCGGGGGACTCCCTTTGGACTACGAGCAGTACTTC
.	TRBV5-1	.	TRBJ2-1	CASSLPGGANEQFF	TGCGCCAGCAGTCTTCCTGGGGGGGCCAATGAGCAGTTCTTC
.	TRBV28	.	TRBJ1-1	CASSQGPAMGNTEAFF	TGTGCCAGCAGCCAGGGGCCTGCCATGGGGAACACTGAAGCTTTCTTT
.	TRBV18	.	TRBJ2-2	CASSPKHTGELFF	TGTGCCAGCTCACCCAAGCACACCGGGGAGCTGTTTTTT
.	TRBV5-1	.	TRBJ2-3	CASSSPSSPDTQYF	TGCGCCAGCAGCTCGCCTAGTAGCCCAGATACGCAGTATTTT
.	TRBV7-6	.	TRBJ2-7	CASSLASGRVTYEQYF	TGTGCCAGCAGCTTAGCGTCAGGCAGGGTAACCTACGAGCAGTACTTC
.	TRBV19	few	TRBJ1-2	CASTVGGAGYGYTF	TGTGCCAGTACGGTGGGAGGGGCTGGCTATGGCTACACCTTC
TRBD1	TRBV9	.	TRBJ1-4	CASSTQGVGEKLFF	TGTGCCAGCAGCACCCAGGGGGTCGGCGAAAAACTGTTTTTT
TRBD1	TRBV5-1	.	TRBJ1-1	CASSLTGQGTEAFF	TGCGCCAGCAGCTTGACGGGACAGGGGACTGAAGCTTTCTTT
.	TRBV2	.	TRBJ1-5	CASSETGYSNQPQHF	TGTGCCAGCAGCGAAACAGGTTATAGCAATCAGCCCCAGCATTTT
.	TRBV5-6	.	TRBJ1-2	CASSQDRLYGYTF	TGTGCCAGCAGCCAAGACAGGCTCTATGGCTACACCTTC
.	TRBV19	.	TRBJ2-1	CASQGDGSSYNEQFF	TGTGCCAGTCAGGGCGACGGGAGCTCCTACAATGAGCAGTTCTTC
.	TRBV9	once	TRBJ1-2	CASSVVDGARSYGYTF	TGTGCCAGCAGCGTAGTAGATGGGGCCAGGTCCTATGGCTACACCTTC
TRBD1	TRBV29-1	.	TRBJ2-2	CSARQGNTGELFF	TGCAGCGCAAGACAGGGGAACACCGGGGAGCTGTTTTTT
TRBD1	TRBV4-1	.	TRBJ1-1	CASSQEGTGTRTEAFF	TGCGCCAGCAGCCAAGAGGGGACAGGGACTCGAACTGAAGCTTTCTTT
.	TRBV18	.	TRBJ1-1	CASSLLQGKNTEAFF	TGTGCCAGCTCACTCTTACAGGGAAAGAACACTGAAGCTTTCTTT